Listed here are 7 T cell receptor beta chains from one sample, sequenced in a study of T cells in Graves' hyperthyroidism and ophthalmopathy (dated by TCRdb to between 2018 and 2020). The library was prepared using multiplex PCR. Sequencing instrument: Illumina HiSeq 2000. TCR beta CDR3 regions were amplified from RNA transcripts. The TCR CDR3 was subjected to a first round of RT-PCR using the HTBI primer set and the Qiagen OneStep RT-PCR kit. Through fastp at Q25 and MiXCR, TCRdb rebuilt clones from the public reads, retaining in-frame beta chains. Rows are unified per CDR3 protein, each entry keeping the most common DNA and genes. The table for this sample lists over 700,000 distinct CDR3 sequences; 30% to 40% of them were counted only once. The top ten clones comprise 30% to 40% of the sample. The source material was blood. The receptor source for this set is a woman aged 35 to 49 with Graves' hyperthyroidism.

Written as DNA, the CDR3 is TGTGCCATCAGTGAGACCACTAATCAGCCCCAGCATTTT. Protein product: CAISETTNQPQHF. The rearrangement joins TRBV10-3 to TRBJ1-5, with unresolved D. Germline values: CDR1 ENHRY, CDR2 SYGVKD. This CDR3 has 13 amino acids. Between the trimmed V and J ends, which lost 2 bases and 4 bases, there was a span of 6 bases.

This CDR3 is CASSTPSGGAYEQYF. The CDR3 region has the DNA TGTGCCAGCAGTACCCCAAGCGGGGGAGCCTACGAGCAGTACTTC. The gene calls are TRBV7-2 and TRBJ2-7, with TRBD2 identical over 8 bases. With V trimmed by 6 bases and J by 2 bases, 9 bases remained unmatched. Germline lookup yields CDR1 SGHTA and CDR2 FQGNSA. The CDR3 runs 15 residues.

The chain combines TRBV19 with TRBJ1-4, with D possibly TRBD1 on 5 matching bases. Germline CDR1 reads LNHDA; CDR2 reads SQIVND (reference sequence). Trimming took off 9 bases at V and 7 bases at J, with 15 bases between the two ends. This CDR3 has 13 residues. This chain's CDR3 is CASTIRQCEKLFF. The CDR3 DNA is TGTGCCAGCACTATAAGACAGTGTGAAAAACTGTTTTTT.

This clonotype was detected a few times. The chain combines TRBV5-8 with TRBJ2-7; D is tentatively TRBD1 or TRBD2 (5 bases each). Deletions cut 4 bases from V and 3 bases from J, with 17 bases between. This CDR3 comprises 15 residues. Germline V gene sequence: CDR1 SGHTS, CDR2 YDEGEE. In DNA, the CDR3 is TGTGCCAGCAGCCCCCCGGGGCAGGGTATCTACGAGCAGTACTTC. The encoded protein is CASSPPGQGIYEQYF.

This clonotype occurred many times. The chain combines TRBV9 with TRBJ2-5, with unresolved D. Trimming stripped 0 bases from V and 5 bases from J, with 5 bases between. The germline gives CDR1 SGDLS, CDR2 YYNGEE. This CDR3 spans 12 amino acids. CDR3 in DNA: TGTGCCAGCAGCGTAGTTGGGGAGACCCAGTACTTC. It yields the protein CASSVVGETQYF.

The V call is TRBV5-5, the J call TRBJ2-5, with TRBD2 identical over 8 bases. V was clipped by 9 bases and J by 2 bases; unmatched bases: 6. This CDR3 is 13 amino acids long. CDR1 and CDR2 from the germline V gene are SGHKS and YYEKEE (reference sequence). For the CDR3, the DNA is TGTGCCACCTCCGGGGGGGGACAAGAGACCCAGTACTTC. The encoded protein is CATSGGGQETQYF.

This clonotype occurred a few times. V usage is TRBV28 and J usage is TRBJ1-6, with unresolved D. Germline CDR1 reads MDHEN; CDR2 reads SYDVKM. The CDR3 loop spans 15 amino acids. The V end was cut by 2 bases, the J end by 6 bases, with 11 bases between. This chain's CDR3 is CASSLGQPVNSPLHF. The CDR3, as DNA: TGTGCCAGCAGTTTAGGCCAGCCAGTTAATTCACCCCTCCACTTT.